What follows describes a single T cell receptor (beta chain). Its antigen remains unidentified. This sample was included in a study of OX40 agonist ivuxolimab in advanced cancers. Study-level information: Intravenous ivuxolimab was administered to patients every 2 weeks at 0.01 to 10 mg/kg. Partial responses were achieved by three patients, of whom one had hepatocellular carcinoma and two had cutaneous melanoma. Study-wide points: Nonresponders, in some cases, also had low normalized T-cell clonal expansion.

Repertoires were generated with immunoSEQ multiplex PCR, while TCRdb's copy carries only in-frame clones and drops some. The table lists 84,000 or so clones, 80% to 95% of them singletons. The length of the CDR3 is 16 residues. Per the germline V gene, CDR1 is SGHTA and CDR2 is FQGNSA. V gave up 4 bases and J gave up 2 bases, with 15 bases separating them. Prior autoimmune disease or systemic immunosuppression barred patients. The TCR originated in an adult with an advanced solid tumor such as melanoma, head and neck, liver or kidney cancer. Material: CD4+ or CD8+ T cells sorted from blood, obtained in a trial of the OX40 agonist ivuxolimab. The chain links TRBV7-2 to TRBJ2-1; the D call may be TRBD1 or TRBD2 (5 bases each). CDR3 sequence (DNA): TGTGCCAGCAGCTCCGGGTGGGGGACCACCTACAATGAGCAGTTCTTC. This codes for CASSSGWGTTYNEQFF.